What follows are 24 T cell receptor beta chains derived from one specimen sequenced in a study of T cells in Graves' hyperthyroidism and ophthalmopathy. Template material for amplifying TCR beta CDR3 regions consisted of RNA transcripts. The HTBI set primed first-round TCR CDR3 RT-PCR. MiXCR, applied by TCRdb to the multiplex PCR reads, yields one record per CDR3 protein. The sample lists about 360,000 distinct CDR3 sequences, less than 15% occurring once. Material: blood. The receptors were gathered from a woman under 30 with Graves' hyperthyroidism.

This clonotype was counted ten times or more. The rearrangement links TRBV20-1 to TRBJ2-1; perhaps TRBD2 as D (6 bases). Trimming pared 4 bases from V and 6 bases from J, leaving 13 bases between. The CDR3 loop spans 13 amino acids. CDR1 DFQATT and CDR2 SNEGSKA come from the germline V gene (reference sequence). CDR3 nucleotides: TGCAGTGCTATTCTCTGGGGGGTCAATGAGCAGTTCTTC. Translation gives CSAILWGVNEQFF.

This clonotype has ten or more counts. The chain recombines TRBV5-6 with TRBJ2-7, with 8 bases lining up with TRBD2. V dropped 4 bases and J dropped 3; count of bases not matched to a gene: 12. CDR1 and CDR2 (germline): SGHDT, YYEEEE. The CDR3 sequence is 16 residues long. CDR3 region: CASSQVVAGYSYEQYF. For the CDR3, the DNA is TGTGCCAGCAGCCAGGTGGTAGCGGGATATAGCTACGAGCAGTACTTC.

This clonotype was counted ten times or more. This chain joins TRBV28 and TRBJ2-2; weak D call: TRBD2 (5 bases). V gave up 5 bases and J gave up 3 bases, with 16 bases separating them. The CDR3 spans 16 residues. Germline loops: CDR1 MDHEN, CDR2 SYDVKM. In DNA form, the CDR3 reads TGTGCCAGCAGTCTCCTCCCCAGAGGGTACACCGGGGAGCTGTTTTTT. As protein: CASSLLPRGYTGELFF.

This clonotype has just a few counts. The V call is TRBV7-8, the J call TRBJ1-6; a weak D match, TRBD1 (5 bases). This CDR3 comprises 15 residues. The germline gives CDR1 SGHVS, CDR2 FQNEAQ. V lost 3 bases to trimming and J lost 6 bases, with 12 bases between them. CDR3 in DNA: TGTGCCAGCAGCTTCTCGGGGAGGGGTAATTCACCCCTCCACTTT. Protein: CASSFSGRGNSPLHF.

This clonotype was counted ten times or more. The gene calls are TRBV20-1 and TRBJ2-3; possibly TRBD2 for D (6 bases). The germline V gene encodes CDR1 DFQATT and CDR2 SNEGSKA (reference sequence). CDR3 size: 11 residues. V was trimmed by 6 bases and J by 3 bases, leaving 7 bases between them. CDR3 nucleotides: TGCAGTGCCGGAGGGACAGATACGCAGTATTTT. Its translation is CSAGGTDTQYF.

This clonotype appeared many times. This CDR3 is CASSLGLGNEQFF. The CDR3 nucleotides are TGTGCCAGCTCACTGGGACTAGGTAATGAGCAGTTCTTC. The V gene is TRBV18, the J gene TRBJ2-1; 8 bases line up with TRBD2. Germline loops: CDR1 KGHSH, CDR2 LQKENI. This CDR3 has 13 residues. V was pared by 4 bases and J by 7 bases, with 3 bases of the junction left unmatched. The whole variable domain, remainder taken from reference TRBV18 and TRBJ2-1, is NAGVMQNPRHLVRRRGQEARLRCSPMKGHSHVYWYRQLPEEGLKFMVYLQKENIIDESGMPKERFSAEFPKEGPSILRIQQVVRGDSAAYFCASSLGLGNEQFFGPGTRLTVL.

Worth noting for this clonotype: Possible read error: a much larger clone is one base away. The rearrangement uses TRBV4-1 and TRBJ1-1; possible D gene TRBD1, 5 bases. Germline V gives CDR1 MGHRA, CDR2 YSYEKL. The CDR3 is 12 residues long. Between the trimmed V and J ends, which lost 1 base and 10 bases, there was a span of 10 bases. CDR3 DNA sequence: TGCGCCAGCAGCCAAGGGACACCTGTAGCTTTCTTT. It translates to CASSQGTPVAFF.

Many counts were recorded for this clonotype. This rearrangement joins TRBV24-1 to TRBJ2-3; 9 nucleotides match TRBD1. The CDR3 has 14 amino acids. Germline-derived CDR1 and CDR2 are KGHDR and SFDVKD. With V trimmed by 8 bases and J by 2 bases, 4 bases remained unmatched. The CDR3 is CATTHRGLTDTQYF. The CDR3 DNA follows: TGTGCCACCACCCACAGGGGGCTCACAGATACGCAGTATTTT.

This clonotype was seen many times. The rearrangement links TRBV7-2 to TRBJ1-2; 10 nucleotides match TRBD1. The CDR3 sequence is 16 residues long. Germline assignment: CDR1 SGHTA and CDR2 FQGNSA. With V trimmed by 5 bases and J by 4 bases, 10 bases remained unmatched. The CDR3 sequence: CASSQRTGTGVYGYTF. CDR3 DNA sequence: TGTGCCAGCAGCCAGCGGACCGGGACAGGGGTCTATGGCTACACCTTC.

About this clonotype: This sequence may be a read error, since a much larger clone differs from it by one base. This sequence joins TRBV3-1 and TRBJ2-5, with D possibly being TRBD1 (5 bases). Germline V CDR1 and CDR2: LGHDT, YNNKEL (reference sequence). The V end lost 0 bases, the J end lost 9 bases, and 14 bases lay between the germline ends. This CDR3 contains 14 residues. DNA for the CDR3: TGTGCCAGCAGCCAAGATTTGGCAGAAGGGGCCCAGTACTTC. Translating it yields CASSQDLAEGAQYF.

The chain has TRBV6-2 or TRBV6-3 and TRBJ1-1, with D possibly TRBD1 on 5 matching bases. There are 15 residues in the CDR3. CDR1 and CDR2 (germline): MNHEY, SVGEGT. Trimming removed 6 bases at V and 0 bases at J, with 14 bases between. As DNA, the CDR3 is TGTGCCAGCAGCCCCAGGGCCATTTTGAACACTGAAGCTTTCTTT. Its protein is CASSPRAILNTEAFF.

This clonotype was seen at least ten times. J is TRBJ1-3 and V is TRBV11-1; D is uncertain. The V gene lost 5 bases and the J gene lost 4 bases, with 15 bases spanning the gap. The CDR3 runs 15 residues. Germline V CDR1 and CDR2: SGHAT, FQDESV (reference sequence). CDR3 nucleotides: TGTGCCAGCAGCCGTACAGAAGCATCGGGAAACACCATATATTTT. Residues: CASSRTEASGNTIYF.

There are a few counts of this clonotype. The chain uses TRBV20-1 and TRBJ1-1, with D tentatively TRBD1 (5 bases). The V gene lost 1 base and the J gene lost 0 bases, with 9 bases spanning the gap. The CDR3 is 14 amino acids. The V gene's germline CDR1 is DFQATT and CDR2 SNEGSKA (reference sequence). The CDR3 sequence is CSARVAGLNTEAFF. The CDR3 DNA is TGCAGTGCTAGAGTCGCAGGGCTGAACACTGAAGCTTTCTTT.

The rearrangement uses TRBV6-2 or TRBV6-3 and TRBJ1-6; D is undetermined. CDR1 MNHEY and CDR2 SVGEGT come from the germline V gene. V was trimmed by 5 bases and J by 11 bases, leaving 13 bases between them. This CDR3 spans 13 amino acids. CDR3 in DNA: TGTGCCAGCAGTGAGGGCCCGCGGGCACCCCTCCACTTT. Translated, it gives CASSEGPRAPLHF.

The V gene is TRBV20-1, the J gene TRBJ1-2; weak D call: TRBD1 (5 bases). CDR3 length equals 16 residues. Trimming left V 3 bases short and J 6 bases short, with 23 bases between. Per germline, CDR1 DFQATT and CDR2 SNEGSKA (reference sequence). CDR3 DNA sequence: TGCAGTGCTAGTGCCTTGGGGGTTGAGAGGCTGGATGGCTACACCTTC. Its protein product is CSASALGVERLDGYTF.

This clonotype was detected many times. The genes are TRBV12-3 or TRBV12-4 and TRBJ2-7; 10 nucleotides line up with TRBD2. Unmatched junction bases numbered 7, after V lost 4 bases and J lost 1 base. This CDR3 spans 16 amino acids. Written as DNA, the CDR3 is TGTGCCAGCAGTTCCCCTCTAGCGGGGGTATCCTACGAGCAGTACTTC. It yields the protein CASSSPLAGVSYEQYF.

The CDR3 sequence is CASSLEGYAGELFF. DNA of the CDR3: TGTGCCAGCAGCTTAGAGGGGTATGCCGGGGAGCTGTTTTTT. The J gene is TRBJ2-2, the V gene TRBV7-9; a weak D match, TRBD1 (5 bases). Germline V CDR1 and CDR2: SEHNR, FQNEAQ (reference sequence). The CDR3 spans 14 residues. V dropped 1 base and J dropped 6 bases, with 9 bases sitting between them.

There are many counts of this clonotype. This chain's CDR3 is CASSYMLPRTGELFF. In nucleotides, the CDR3 is TGTGCCAGCAGTTACATGCTCCCCCGGACCGGGGAGCTGTTTTTT. The V gene is TRBV6-2 or TRBV6-3, the J gene TRBJ2-2; unclear D gene. The CDR3 spans 15 residues. CDR1 and CDR2 from the germline V gene are MNHEY and SVGEGT. With 2 bases removed from V and 5 bases from J, the gap between germline ends came to 12 bases.

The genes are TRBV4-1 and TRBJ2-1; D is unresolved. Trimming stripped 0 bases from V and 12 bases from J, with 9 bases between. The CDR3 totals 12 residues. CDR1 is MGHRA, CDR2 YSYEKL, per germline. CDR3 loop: CASSQDAPPQFF. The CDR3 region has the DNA TGCGCCAGCAGCCAAGATGCCCCACCGCAGTTCTTC.

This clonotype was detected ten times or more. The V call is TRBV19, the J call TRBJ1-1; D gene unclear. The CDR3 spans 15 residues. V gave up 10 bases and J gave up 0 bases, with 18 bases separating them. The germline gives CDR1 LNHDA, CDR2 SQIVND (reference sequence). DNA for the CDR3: TGTGCCACCCCCCGCCCCCGATGGGTGAACACTGAAGCTTTCTTT. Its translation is CATPRPRWVNTEAFF.

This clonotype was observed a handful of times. The CDR3 spells CASSVEDRWSTDTQYF. In DNA, the CDR3 is TGTGCCAGCAGCGTAGAGGACAGGTGGAGCACAGATACGCAGTATTTT. This chain uses TRBV9 with TRBJ2-3; TRBD1 matches 7 bases. The CDR3 spans 16 residues. Trimming at V came to 0 bases and at J to 0 bases, leaving 4 bases not matched to a gene. CDR1 and CDR2 (germline): SGDLS, YYNGEE.

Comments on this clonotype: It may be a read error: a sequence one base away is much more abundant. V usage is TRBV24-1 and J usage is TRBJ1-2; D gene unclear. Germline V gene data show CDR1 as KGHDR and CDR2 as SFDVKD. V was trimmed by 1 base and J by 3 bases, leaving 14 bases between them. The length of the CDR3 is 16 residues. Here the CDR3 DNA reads TGTGCCACCAGTGATTTTTGGCAGTTTGGGTACTATGGCTACACCTTC. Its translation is CATSDFWQFGYYGYTF.

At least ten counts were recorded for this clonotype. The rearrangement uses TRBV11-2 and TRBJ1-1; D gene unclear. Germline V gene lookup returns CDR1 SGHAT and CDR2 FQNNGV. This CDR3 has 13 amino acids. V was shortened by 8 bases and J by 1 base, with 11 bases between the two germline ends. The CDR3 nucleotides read TGTGCCAGCGGGAGGACGGAGAACACTGAAGCTTTCTTT. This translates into CASGRTENTEAFF.

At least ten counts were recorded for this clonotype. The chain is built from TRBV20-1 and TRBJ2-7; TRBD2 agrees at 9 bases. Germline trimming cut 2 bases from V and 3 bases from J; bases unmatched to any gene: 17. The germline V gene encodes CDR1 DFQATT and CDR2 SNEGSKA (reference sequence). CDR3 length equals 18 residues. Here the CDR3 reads CSARRLAEGVFYVYEQYF. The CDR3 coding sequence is TGCAGTGCTAGAAGACTAGCGGAGGGGGTTTTTTACGTCTACGAGCAGTACTTC.